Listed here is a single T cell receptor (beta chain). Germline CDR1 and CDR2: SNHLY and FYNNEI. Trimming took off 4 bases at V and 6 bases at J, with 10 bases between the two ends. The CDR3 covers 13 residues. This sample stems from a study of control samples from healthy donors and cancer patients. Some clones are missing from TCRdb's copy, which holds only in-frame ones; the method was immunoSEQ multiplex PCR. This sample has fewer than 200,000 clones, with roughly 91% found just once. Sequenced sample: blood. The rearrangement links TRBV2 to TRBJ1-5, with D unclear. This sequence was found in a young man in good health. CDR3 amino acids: CASSGEGIQPQHF. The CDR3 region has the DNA TGTGCCAGCAGTGGGGAGGGTATTCAGCCCCAGCATTTT. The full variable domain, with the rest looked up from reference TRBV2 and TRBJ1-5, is EPEVTQTPSHQVTQMGQEVILRCVPISNHLYFYWYRQILGQKVEFLVSFYNNEISEKSEIFDDQFSVERPDGSNFTLKIRSTKLEDSAMYFCASSGEGIQPQHFGDGTRLSIL.